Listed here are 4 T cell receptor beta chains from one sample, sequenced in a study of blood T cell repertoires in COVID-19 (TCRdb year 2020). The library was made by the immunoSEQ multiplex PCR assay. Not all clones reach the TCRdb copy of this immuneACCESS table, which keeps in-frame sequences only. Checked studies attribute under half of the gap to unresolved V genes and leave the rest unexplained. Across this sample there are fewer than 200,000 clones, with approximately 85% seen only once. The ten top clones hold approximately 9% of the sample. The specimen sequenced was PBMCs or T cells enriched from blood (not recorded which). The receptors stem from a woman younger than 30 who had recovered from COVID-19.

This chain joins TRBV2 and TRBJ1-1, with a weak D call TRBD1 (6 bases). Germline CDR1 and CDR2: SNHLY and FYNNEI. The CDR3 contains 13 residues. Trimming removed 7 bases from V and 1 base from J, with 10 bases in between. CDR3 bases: TGTGCCAGCACAACAGGGAGGAACACTGAAGCTTTCTTT. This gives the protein CASTTGRNTEAFF. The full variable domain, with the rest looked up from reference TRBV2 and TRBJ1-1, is EPEVTQTPSHQVTQMGQEVILRCVPISNHLYFYWYRQILGQKVEFLVSFYNNEISEKSEIFDDQFSVERPDGSNFTLKIRSTKLEDSAMYFCASTTGRNTEAFFGQGTRLTVV.

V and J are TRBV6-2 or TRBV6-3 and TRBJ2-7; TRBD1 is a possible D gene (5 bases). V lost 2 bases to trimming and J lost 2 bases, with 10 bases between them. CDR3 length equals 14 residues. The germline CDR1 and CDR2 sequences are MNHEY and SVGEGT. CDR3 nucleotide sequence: TGTGCCAGCAGTTACATGCAGGGCCCCTACGAGCAGTACTTC. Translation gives CASSYMQGPYEQYF.

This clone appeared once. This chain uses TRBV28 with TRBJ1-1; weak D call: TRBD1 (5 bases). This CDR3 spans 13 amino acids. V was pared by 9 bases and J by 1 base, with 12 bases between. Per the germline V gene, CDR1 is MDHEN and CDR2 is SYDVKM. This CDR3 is CASTFGGNTEAFF. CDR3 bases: TGTGCCAGTACGTTCGGGGGGAACACTGAAGCTTTCTTT.

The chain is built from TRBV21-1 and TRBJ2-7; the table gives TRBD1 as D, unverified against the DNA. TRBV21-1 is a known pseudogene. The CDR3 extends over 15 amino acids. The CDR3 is CASSNRQGRSYEQYF. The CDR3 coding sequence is TGTGCCAGCAGCAACAGACAGGGGAGGTCCTACGAGCAGTACTTC.